This section outlines one T cell receptor (beta chain) sequence together with its context. Its specific antigen is unknown. The record has no base qualities; no much larger clone is one base away. TCR beta CDR3 regions were sequenced from DNA using the immunoSEQ hsTCRbeta Kit. Under the source paper's analysis protocol: The ImmunoSEQ Analyzer was used to analyse the TCR sequencing data. T cell clonality was calculated on productive rearrangements as 1 minus Pielou's evenness. The inverse Simpson index, applied to productive templates, was used to measure T cell diversity. T cell density was defined as TCR beta template counts normalized to usable DNA, with usable DNA estimated by amplification and sequencing of housekeeping genes. TCR metrics were compared across histologic stages using two-sided Kruskal-Wallis tests. TCRdb took over this immuneACCESS table, retaining in-frame rearrangements with V and J assigned. Such tables are incomplete; in checked studies, under half of the missing clones stem from an unresolved V gene, and the remainder is unexplained. V, J and clone size derive from that table, while D and trimming were established from the DNA sequence. Counted in this sample were 2,000 or so clones; approximately 86% of them appeared once. Approximately 10% of the sample lies in the top ten.

Resection was performed on patients in Japan or China between about 2013 and 2018. Histologic diagnosis of each case was confirmed independently by two lung cancer pathologists on H&E slides. DNA was isolated from FFPE tissue using the AllPrep DNA/RNA FFPE Kit. The CDR3 has 14 amino acids, counting the end cysteine and phenylalanine. Only the CDR3 part of the read is kept: 42 bases, read in frame from the first base. CDR1 and CDR2 (MDHEN, SYDVKM) derive from the germline V gene. V drops 5 bases and J drops 4 bases, leaving 14 bases in between. This entry belongs to a study of immune evolution from preneoplasia to lung adenocarcinoma (dated by TCRdb to about 2021). Context from the whole study: Immune contexture across lung adenocarcinoma precursors and invasive adenocarcinoma was profiled using immune gene expression, TCR sequencing and multiplex immunofluorescence. The study reported that under 110 samples were used for TCR sequencing. Resected precursor lesions (AAH, AIS, MIA) and invasive adenocarcinomas were each compared against paired morphologically normal lung tissue. Whole exome sequencing and methylation data from the same cohort of nodules were integrated with the immune data. The overall cohort was made up of over 40 patients with pulmonary nodules who had surgical resection. Sample size was determined by specimen availability and not by a prior power calculation. A total of some 53 patients contributed TCR sequencing data. Class I HLA alleles were inferred from exome data with POLYSOLVER, and allele-specific HLA loss was detected with LOHHLA.

Broad study findings and their caveats: Because all patients were from Japan and China, applicability to Western populations was uncertain. Normal lung had the highest top T cell clone frequencies, which appeared to decline progressively from AAH through AIS, MIA and invasive adenocarcinoma. Clonality was highest in normal lung, while later-stage lesions appeared to show lower clonality but higher T cell density and diversity. The findings rested on association rather than direct causation, and larger cohorts with long-term follow-up and longitudinal biopsies were considered necessary.

Sequencing used FFPE adjacent normal lung tissue. The receptor comes from a person aged 70 to 80 with lung adenocarcinoma. The receptor chain draws on TRBV28 and TRBJ1-2; the D gene assignment is ambiguous. This receptor carries the CDR3 CASSGVGEGYGYTF. The nucleotide sequence is given as TGTGCCAGCAGTGGAGTCGGGGAGGGCTATGGCTACACCTTC.